A selection of T cell receptor beta chains follows, all from one sample in a study of shared clonotypes between healthy human individuals. Using immunoSEQ multiplex PCR, the repertoire was profiled, and TCRdb retains in-frame clones only, with some absent. The sample lists approximately 740,000 clones; roughly 70% were seen once. Input material: memory CD4+ T cells sorted from blood. The receptors derive from a woman aged 25-40 years in good health. Both conserved end residues are part of each CDR3. D genes are given only for firm matches. Clone sizes are given selectively: once, few, many, or a class where the clone is expanded.

J gene: TRBJ2-7; V gene: TRBV5-1; clone size: NA; D gene: TRBD1; CDR3 DNA: TGCGCCAGCAGCTTGGACGGGACAGATTCCTACGAGCAGTACTTC; CDR3 protein: CASSLDGTDSYEQYF
J gene: TRBJ1-1; V gene: TRBV5-1; clone size: NA; D gene: NA; CDR3 DNA: TGCGCCAGCAGCACCGGACAACCATACACTGAAGCTTTCTTT; CDR3 protein: CASSTGQPYTEAFF
J gene: TRBJ2-1; V gene: TRBV5-1; clone size: NA; D gene: NA; CDR3 DNA: TGCGCCAGCAGCTTGGCGTCTAGCGCTTACAATGAGCAGTTCTTC; CDR3 protein: CASSLASSAYNEQFF
J gene: TRBJ2-5; V gene: TRBV6-1; clone size: NA; D gene: NA; CDR3 DNA: TGTGCCAGCAGGGGTTACGTTCAAGAGACCCAGTACTTC; CDR3 protein: CASRGYVQETQYF
J gene: TRBJ1-5; V gene: TRBV5-5; clone size: few; D gene: NA; CDR3 DNA: TGTGCCAGCAGCTTTCGAGGACAATCGAATGGCAATCAGCCCCAGCATTTT; CDR3 protein: CASSFRGQSNGNQPQHF
J gene: TRBJ1-4; V gene: TRBV19; clone size: NA; D gene: TRBD1; CDR3 DNA: TGTGCCAGCACCGAGGACAGGGGGCCCGAAAAACTGTTTTTT; CDR3 protein: CASTEDRGPEKLFF
J gene: TRBJ1-2; V gene: TRBV5-1; clone size: NA; D gene: TRBD1; CDR3 DNA: TGCGCCAGCATGGCAGGCGGAACGGGACAGGGTACTCTTGGGGGCTACACCTTC; CDR3 protein: CASMAGGTGQGTLGGYTF
J gene: TRBJ2-7; V gene: TRBV7-8; clone size: NA; D gene: TRBD2; CDR3 DNA: TGTGCCAGCAGTAGCGGACTAGCGGGCAGCGAGCAGTACTTC; CDR3 protein: CASSSGLAGSEQYF
J gene: TRBJ2-3; V gene: TRBV14; clone size: NA; D gene: TRBD2; CDR3 DNA: TGTGCCAGCAGCCAACCCCGGATAGCGGGAGGGTCAGATACGCAGTATTTT; CDR3 protein: CASSQPRIAGGSDTQYF
J gene: TRBJ2-1; V gene: TRBV19; clone size: NA; D gene: NA; CDR3 DNA: TGTGCCAGTAGTAACCTGCGGGGAAATGAGCAGTTCTTC; CDR3 protein: CASSNLRGNEQFF
J gene: TRBJ1-4; V gene: TRBV28; clone size: NA; D gene: NA; CDR3 DNA: TGTGCCAGCAGCCGTCCTCCTCGGAAACTGTTTTTT; CDR3 protein: CASSRPPRKLFF
J gene: TRBJ2-3; V gene: TRBV14; clone size: few; D gene: TRBD2; CDR3 DNA: TGTGCCAGCAGCCAGTTCCCCTCGGCTAGCGGGAGTAAGGATACGCAGTATTTT; CDR3 protein: CASSQFPSASGSKDTQYF
J gene: TRBJ2-2; V gene: TRBV10-1; clone size: NA; D gene: NA; CDR3 DNA: TGCGCCAGCAGTGTCGTTCAGGCCGGCGGGGAGCTGTTTTTT; CDR3 protein: CASSVVQAGGELFF
J gene: TRBJ1-1; V gene: TRBV10-3; clone size: NA; D gene: NA; CDR3 DNA: TGTGCCATCAGTGTAGTACGCGGGACCACTGAAGCTTTCTTT; CDR3 protein: CAISVVRGTTEAFF
J gene: TRBJ2-5; V gene: TRBV25-1; clone size: NA; D gene: NA; CDR3 DNA: TGTGCCACCAGGGTTTGGGAGCAGTACTTC; CDR3 protein: CATRVWEQYF
J gene: TRBJ2-1; V gene: TRBV7-3; clone size: NA; D gene: NA; CDR3 DNA: TGTGCCAGCAGCTCCCTCTCCGACAACGGGCAGTTCTTC; CDR3 protein: CASSSLSDNGQFF
J gene: TRBJ2-2; V gene: TRBV19; clone size: NA; D gene: NA; CDR3 DNA: TGTGCCAGTAGTATTCCCATAGGGAACACCGGGGAGCTGTTTTTT; CDR3 protein: CASSIPIGNTGELFF
J gene: TRBJ2-7; V gene: TRBV30; clone size: NA; D gene: NA; CDR3 DNA: TGTGCCTGGAGACGAGTGTTAACTCAAACCTACGAGCAGTACTTC; CDR3 protein: CAWRRVLTQTYEQYF
J gene: TRBJ1-1; V gene: TRBV6-5; clone size: NA; D gene: NA; CDR3 DNA: TGTGCCAGCAGTTACCGACAAGGCACTGAAGCTTTCTTT; CDR3 protein: CASSYRQGTEAFF
J gene: TRBJ1-3; V gene: TRBV6-1; clone size: once; D gene: NA; CDR3 DNA: TGTGCCAGCAGTCGTGACCCTTCCTCTGGAAACACCATATATTTT; CDR3 protein: CASSRDPSSGNTIYF
J gene: TRBJ2-7; V gene: TRBV7-7; clone size: NA; D gene: NA; CDR3 DNA: TGTGCCAGCAGCTTAGGAGACGCCAGCTCCTACGAGCAGTACTTC; CDR3 protein: CASSLGDASSYEQYF
J gene: TRBJ2-7; V gene: TRBV18; clone size: NA; D gene: TRBD1; CDR3 DNA: TGTGCCAGCTCACCGGGACAGATCTACGAGCAGTACTTC; CDR3 protein: CASSPGQIYEQYF
J gene: TRBJ2-5; V gene: TRBV14; clone size: NA; D gene: TRBD1; CDR3 DNA: TGTGCCAGCAGCCGACTGGGACAGGGGGCGAAGACCCAGTACTTC; CDR3 protein: CASSRLGQGAKTQYF
J gene: TRBJ1-1; V gene: TRBV6-6; clone size: NA; D gene: TRBD1; CDR3 DNA: TGTGCCAGCAGTCCTCTAAGGGGGCCGGGGACTGAAGCTTTCTTT; CDR3 protein: CASSPLRGPGTEAFF
J gene: TRBJ1-1; V gene: TRBV9; clone size: NA; D gene: NA; CDR3 DNA: TGTGCCAGCGTGGGTAGGGCTGAAGCTTTCTTT; CDR3 protein: CASVGRAEAFF
J gene: TRBJ2-3; V gene: TRBV5-1; clone size: NA; D gene: TRBD2; CDR3 DNA: TGCGCCAGCAGCTTGGATCGGGAGGGTCGTGATACGCAGTATTTT; CDR3 protein: CASSLDREGRDTQYF
J gene: TRBJ2-5; V gene: TRBV9; clone size: NA; D gene: NA; CDR3 DNA: TGTGCCAGCAGCGTAGGTTGGGGGTATGGGGAGACCCAGTACTTC; CDR3 protein: CASSVGWGYGETQYF
J gene: TRBJ2-7; V gene: TRBV28; clone size: NA; D gene: TRBD1; CDR3 DNA: TGTGCCAGCAGAGGAGGGACAGGGGCCCGCTACGAGCAGTACTTC; CDR3 protein: CASRGGTGARYEQYF
J gene: TRBJ2-2; V gene: TRBV23-1; clone size: NA; D gene: NA; CDR3 DNA: TGCGCCAGCAGAAACGGTGGGGTAGACGGGGAGCTGTTTTTT; CDR3 protein: CASRNGGVDGELFF
J gene: TRBJ2-1; V gene: TRBV27; clone size: NA; D gene: NA; CDR3 DNA: TGTGCCAGCAGTTCACTACTTACGGGTATCAACTCCTACAATGAGCAGTTCTTC; CDR3 protein: CASSSLLTGINSYNEQFF
J gene: TRBJ2-1; V gene: TRBV19; clone size: NA; D gene: TRBD2; CDR3 DNA: TGTGCCAGTAGCATCACGGGACTAGCGGCTGTTGAGCAGTTCTTC; CDR3 protein: CASSITGLAAVEQFF
J gene: TRBJ1-1; V gene: TRBV29-1; clone size: NA; D gene: NA; CDR3 DNA: TGCAGCGTAGGGGCCGGGAACACTGAAGCTTTCTTT; CDR3 protein: CSVGAGNTEAFF
J gene: TRBJ2-3; V gene: TRBV5-1; clone size: NA; D gene: TRBD2; CDR3 DNA: TGCGCCAGCAGCTTCGAGACTAGCGGGAGGTTTAGGTCAGATACGCAGTATTTT; CDR3 protein: CASSFETSGRFRSDTQYF
J gene: TRBJ2-3; V gene: TRBV4-2; clone size: NA; D gene: NA; CDR3 DNA: TGTGCCAGCAGCCAAGATTCGGACACCTCAGATACGCAGTATTTT; CDR3 protein: CASSQDSDTSDTQYF
J gene: TRBJ1-2; V gene: TRBV6-5; clone size: NA; D gene: NA; CDR3 DNA: TGTGCCACACAGGATGCTAACTATGGCTACACCTTC; CDR3 protein: CATQDANYGYTF
J gene: TRBJ2-3; V gene: TRBV9; clone size: NA; D gene: NA; CDR3 DNA: TGTGCCAGCAGCGTAGTCGGGTCAGATACGCAGTATTTT; CDR3 protein: CASSVVGSDTQYF
J gene: TRBJ2-7; V gene: TRBV5-1; clone size: NA; D gene: TRBD2; CDR3 DNA: TGCGCCAGCAGCTCGGGGACTAGCGGGACCTTCGACGAGCAGTACTTC; CDR3 protein: CASSSGTSGTFDEQYF
J gene: TRBJ2-1; V gene: TRBV6-5; clone size: NA; D gene: TRBD2; CDR3 DNA: TGTGCCAGCAGTTACAGCGGGAGCGGCAATGAGCAGTTCTTC; CDR3 protein: CASSYSGSGNEQFF
J gene: TRBJ2-7; V gene: TRBV29-1; clone size: NA; D gene: NA; CDR3 DNA: TGCAGCGTTGCCCCGGGACAAGACTACGAGCAGTACTTC; CDR3 protein: CSVAPGQDYEQYF